Listed below are T cell receptor beta chains from one sample, sequenced in a study of beta chain features in type 1 diabetes. Assay: immunoSEQ multiplex PCR; the TCRdb copy retains only in-frame clones and omits some. This table holds approximately 110,000 clones, approximately 37% found once. Sequencing used stem cell memory CD4+ T cells from blood. These receptors originate from a woman aged 18-29 years in good health. CDR3s include the opening cysteine and the closing phenylalanine or tryptophan. The order of the fields is J gene, clone size, V gene, D gene, CDR3 protein, CDR3 DNA. D genes are given only for firm matches. Expanded clones get a size class; other rows say once, few or many, or leave the size out.

j_gene: TRBJ1-2; abundance: .; v_gene: TRBV29-1; d_gene: .; CDR3aa: CSVRVTDYGYTF; CDR3nt: TGCAGCGTAAGAGTAACCGACTATGGCTACACCTTC
j_gene: TRBJ1-1; abundance: .; v_gene: TRBV25-1; d_gene: .; CDR3aa: CASSAQGLTEAFF; CDR3nt: TGTGCCAGCAGTGCTCAGGGCCTCACTGAAGCTTTCTTT
j_gene: TRBJ2-2; abundance: .; v_gene: TRBV4-3; d_gene: .; CDR3aa: CASSHLRHSTINTGELFF; CDR3nt: TGCGCCAGCAGCCATCTGCGGCACTCCACCATTAACACCGGGGAACTGTTTTTT
j_gene: TRBJ1-2; abundance: few; v_gene: TRBV4-2; d_gene: TRBD1; CDR3aa: CASSPGTGRYGYTF; CDR3nt: TGTGCCAGCAGTCCGGGGACAGGGCGCTATGGCTACACCTTC
j_gene: TRBJ2-1; abundance: .; v_gene: TRBV7-9; d_gene: .; CDR3aa: CASSPGYINEQFF; CDR3nt: TGTGCCAGCAGCCCAGGATACATCAATGAGCAGTTCTTC
j_gene: TRBJ1-2; abundance: .; v_gene: TRBV16; d_gene: .; CDR3aa: CASTPFGGTEYHYGYTF; CDR3nt: TGTGCCAGCACCCCGTTTGGCGGGACGGAGTATCACTATGGCTACACCTTC
j_gene: TRBJ1-5; abundance: few; v_gene: TRBV5-1; d_gene: .; CDR3aa: CASSWRVGQPQHF; CDR3nt: TGCGCCAGCAGCTGGAGGGTAGGACAGCCCCAGCATTTT
j_gene: TRBJ2-1; abundance: .; v_gene: TRBV7-9; d_gene: .; CDR3aa: CASSLVGGYNEQFF; CDR3nt: TGTGCCAGCAGCTTAGTCGGCGGGTACAATGAGCAGTTCTTC
j_gene: TRBJ1-1; abundance: few; v_gene: TRBV2; d_gene: .; CDR3aa: CASNQEVNTEAFF; CDR3nt: TGTGCCAGCAATCAGGAGGTGAACACTGAAGCTTTCTTT
j_gene: TRBJ2-7; abundance: .; v_gene: TRBV5-1; d_gene: TRBD1; CDR3aa: CASSWGQGAIYEQYF; CDR3nt: TGCGCCAGCAGCTGGGGACAGGGGGCGATATACGAGCAGTACTTC
j_gene: TRBJ1-2; abundance: .; v_gene: TRBV7-3; d_gene: .; CDR3aa: CASSPGWGPNYGYTF; CDR3nt: TGTGCCAGCAGCCCAGGTTGGGGCCCTAACTATGGCTACACCTTC
j_gene: TRBJ2-7; abundance: .; v_gene: TRBV7-3; d_gene: .; CDR3aa: CASSPPTRLGYEQYF; CDR3nt: TGTGCCAGCAGCCCCCCCACCCGGCTAGGCTACGAGCAGTACTTC
j_gene: TRBJ2-7; abundance: .; v_gene: TRBV19; d_gene: .; CDR3aa: CASSFQGNYEQYF; CDR3nt: TGTGCCAGTAGTTTTCAGGGGAACTACGAGCAGTACTTC
j_gene: TRBJ1-1; abundance: .; v_gene: TRBV2; d_gene: TRBD1; CDR3aa: CASSVQGAGTEAFF; CDR3nt: TGTGCCAGCAGCGTGCAGGGGGCGGGTACTGAAGCTTTCTTT
j_gene: TRBJ2-3; abundance: many; v_gene: TRBV30; d_gene: TRBD1; CDR3aa: CAWSFGTAQTDTQYF; CDR3nt: TGTGCCTGGAGTTTTGGGACAGCTCAAACAGATACGCAGTATTTT
j_gene: TRBJ2-1; abundance: once; v_gene: TRBV5-6; d_gene: TRBD2; CDR3aa: CASRRLAELLFNEQFF; CDR3nt: TGTGCCAGCAGGCGACTAGCGGAACTTCTATTCAATGAGCAGTTCTTC
j_gene: TRBJ2-2; abundance: .; v_gene: TRBV2; d_gene: TRBD2; CDR3aa: CASKETSGNPGELFF; CDR3nt: TGTGCCAGCAAAGAGACTAGCGGGAACCCCGGGGAGCTGTTTTTT
j_gene: TRBJ1-1; abundance: .; v_gene: TRBV19; d_gene: TRBD1; CDR3aa: CASSPGQQNTEAFF; CDR3nt: TGTGCCAGTAGTCCGGGACAGCAGAACACTGAAGCTTTCTTT
j_gene: TRBJ2-1; abundance: .; v_gene: TRBV7-9; d_gene: .; CDR3aa: CASSYTGIAQFF; CDR3nt: TGTGCCAGCAGCTACACAGGGATTGCGCAGTTCTTC
j_gene: TRBJ1-5; abundance: .; v_gene: TRBV28; d_gene: .; CDR3aa: CASSLTGRGQQPQHF; CDR3nt: TGTGCCAGCAGTTTGACAGGAAGGGGACAACAGCCCCAGCATTTT
j_gene: TRBJ1-5; abundance: few; v_gene: TRBV7-6; d_gene: .; CDR3aa: CASSLRPGDNQPQHF; CDR3nt: TGTGCCAGCAGCTTACGCCCAGGGGATAATCAGCCCCAGCATTTT
j_gene: TRBJ2-3; abundance: .; v_gene: TRBV28; d_gene: TRBD2; CDR3aa: CASSFPPSGTTDTQYF; CDR3nt: TGTGCCAGCAGTTTTCCCCCTAGCGGGACCACAGATACGCAGTATTTT
j_gene: TRBJ2-1; abundance: .; v_gene: TRBV5-4; d_gene: .; CDR3aa: CASTRGAPNEQFF; CDR3nt: TGTGCCAGCACCAGGGGGGCCCCGAATGAGCAGTTCTTC
j_gene: TRBJ2-1; abundance: .; v_gene: TRBV5-5; d_gene: .; CDR3aa: CASSRLQAYNEQFF; CDR3nt: TGTGCCAGCAGTCGACTTCAAGCCTACAATGAGCAGTTCTTC
j_gene: TRBJ2-3; abundance: .; v_gene: TRBV6-6; d_gene: .; CDR3aa: CASSREQGNTQYF; CDR3nt: TGTGCCAGCAGTCGGGAACAGGGAAATACGCAGTATTTT
j_gene: TRBJ1-4; abundance: few; v_gene: TRBV21-1; d_gene: .; CDR3aa: CASSYNSPTSTNEKLFF; CDR3nt: TGTGCCAGCAGCTACAACAGCCCGACGTCAACTAATGAAAAACTGTTTTTT
j_gene: TRBJ1-1; abundance: .; v_gene: TRBV29-1; d_gene: TRBD1; CDR3aa: CSAQDRLATEAFF; CDR3nt: TGCAGCGCCCAGGACAGGTTAGCGACTGAAGCTTTCTTT
j_gene: TRBJ2-3; abundance: .; v_gene: TRBV28; d_gene: .; CDR3aa: CASSLVQGHTDTQYF; CDR3nt: TGTGCCAGCAGTTTAGTTCAGGGTCACACAGATACGCAGTATTTT
j_gene: TRBJ2-7; abundance: .; v_gene: TRBV7-9; d_gene: TRBD2; CDR3aa: CASSFAGGNEQYF; CDR3nt: TGTGCCAGCAGCTTCGCGGGAGGCAACGAGCAGTACTTC
j_gene: TRBJ2-1; abundance: .; v_gene: TRBV30; d_gene: TRBD2; CDR3aa: CAWSYLNSGRAYNEQFF; CDR3nt: TGTGCCTGGAGTTATTTGAATAGCGGGAGGGCTTACAATGAGCAGTTCTTC
j_gene: TRBJ1-5; abundance: .; v_gene: TRBV28; d_gene: .; CDR3aa: CASSFRGRDNQPQHF; CDR3nt: TGTGCCAGCAGTTTCCGAGGACGGGACAATCAGCCCCAGCATTTT
j_gene: TRBJ2-7; abundance: few; v_gene: TRBV11-2; d_gene: TRBD1; CDR3aa: CASSSYRDRPPEQYF; CDR3nt: TGTGCCAGCAGCTCTTACCGGGACAGGCCCCCCGAGCAGTACTTC
j_gene: TRBJ1-2; abundance: .; v_gene: TRBV28; d_gene: TRBD1; CDR3aa: CATVRQGAFFGGYTF; CDR3nt: TGTGCCACCGTACGGCAGGGGGCGTTCTTCGGTGGCTACACCTTC
j_gene: TRBJ1-4; abundance: .; v_gene: TRBV6-1; d_gene: TRBD1; CDR3aa: CASSARTGGGEKLFF; CDR3nt: TGTGCCAGCAGTGCCCGGACAGGAGGGGGGGAAAAACTGTTTTTT
j_gene: TRBJ1-1; abundance: .; v_gene: TRBV2; d_gene: .; CDR3aa: CASRYDRNTEAFF; CDR3nt: TGTGCCAGCAGATACGACAGAAACACTGAAGCTTTCTTT
j_gene: TRBJ2-1; abundance: few; v_gene: TRBV18; d_gene: .; CDR3aa: CASSPLGGEQFF; CDR3nt: TGTGCCAGCTCACCTCTCGGCGGTGAGCAGTTCTTC
j_gene: TRBJ2-1; abundance: .; v_gene: TRBV28; d_gene: TRBD2; CDR3aa: CASSPLQGREGNEQFF; CDR3nt: TGTGCCAGCAGTCCCCTTCAGGGGCGGGAGGGGAATGAGCAGTTCTTC
j_gene: TRBJ1-1; abundance: .; v_gene: TRBV5-1; d_gene: TRBD1; CDR3aa: CASSVGQGNTEAFF; CDR3nt: TGCGCCAGCAGCGTGGGACAGGGGAACACTGAAGCTTTCTTT
j_gene: TRBJ2-7; abundance: .; v_gene: TRBV28; d_gene: .; CDR3aa: CATTGPGNEQYF; CDR3nt: TGTGCCACCACTGGACCAGGGAACGAGCAGTACTTC
j_gene: TRBJ2-7; abundance: .; v_gene: TRBV5-1; d_gene: TRBD1; CDR3aa: CASSSYRQGNYEQYF; CDR3nt: TGCGCCAGCAGCTCTTACCGACAGGGTAACTACGAGCAGTACTTC
j_gene: TRBJ1-5; abundance: .; v_gene: TRBV5-6; d_gene: TRBD1; CDR3aa: CASSLTGGNQPQHF; CDR3nt: TGTGCCAGCAGCTTGACAGGGGGCAACCAGCCCCAGCATTTT
j_gene: TRBJ2-1; abundance: .; v_gene: TRBV7-3; d_gene: TRBD2; CDR3aa: CASSRTGTSYNEQFF; CDR3nt: TGTGCCAGCAGCCGGACCGGGACTAGCTACAATGAGCAGTTCTTC